A selection of T cell receptor beta chains follows, all from one sample in a study of T-cell reconstitution after alpha-beta-depleted transplantation in children. TCRdb processed the PCR reads anew with MiXCR; each CDR3 protein has one entry. The table shows about 640,000 distinct CDR3 sequences, with around a sixth occurring only once. This material consisted of PBMCs from the stem cell graft donor, taken from the stem cell graft. The receptors shown here come from a human donor who donated a stem cell graft to a child with acute myeloid leukemia. Each CDR3 is given with its conserved first and last residue. The order of the fields is CDR3 protein, CDR3 DNA, clone size, V gene, J gene, D gene. The D gene is left open where the match is weak. The size field is filled for only some rows; it gives once, few, many or a size class.

CASRDSYSNEQFF,TGCGCCAGCCGGGACAGCTATTCCAATGAGCAGTTCTTC,many,TRBV10-1,TRBJ2-1,TRBD1
CASSSWRDSYNEQFF,TGCGCCAGCAGCTCGTGGCGGGACTCCTACAATGAGCAGTTCTTC,.,TRBV5-1,TRBJ2-1,.
CASSPHWDLGYNEQFF,TGTGCCAGCAGCCCTCACTGGGACCTGGGGTACAATGAGCAGTTCTTC,few,TRBV6-1,TRBJ2-1,.
CSVLSGGVGKTQYF,TGCAGCGTGCTTAGCGGGGGGGTGGGGAAGACCCAGTACTTC,few,TRBV29-1,TRBJ2-5,TRBD2
CASSDDRVGMNTEAFF,TGTGCCAGCAGCGACGACAGGGTTGGGATGAACACTGAAGCTTTCTTT,many,TRBV11-2,TRBJ1-1,TRBD1
CASSNLAGGTDTQYF,TGTGCCAGCAGTAATCTAGCGGGGGGCACAGATACGCAGTATTTT,.,TRBV6-6,TRBJ2-3,TRBD2
CAISERGVPTDTQYF,TGTGCCATCAGTGAGAGGGGGGTACCAACAGATACGCAGTATTTT,.,TRBV10-3,TRBJ2-3,.
CSAWDRGTNQPQHF,TGCAGCGCCTGGGACAGGGGTACCAATCAGCCCCAGCATTTT,many,TRBV29-1,TRBJ1-5,TRBD1
CASSPDREGRDTEAFF,TGTGCCAGCAGTCCGGACAGGGAGGGGCGGGACACTGAAGCTTTCTTT,few,TRBV12-3/TRBV12-4,TRBJ1-1,TRBD1
CASSSQWASTDTQYF,TGTGCCAGCAGCTCCCAATGGGCCAGCACAGATACGCAGTATTTT,.,TRBV7-9,TRBJ2-3,.
CASSPGPGETQYF,TGTGCCAGCAGCCCTGGACCCGGTGAGACCCAGTACTTC,.,TRBV11-3,TRBJ2-5,.
CASRPQGQETQYF,TGTGCCAGCAGACCCCAGGGGCAAGAGACCCAGTACTTC,few,TRBV6-1,TRBJ2-5,.
CASSLFRGDTEAFF,TGTGCCAGCAGTTTATTCCGGGGGGATACTGAAGCTTTCTTT,few,TRBV27,TRBJ1-1,.
CASSQLRGFYGYTF,TGTGCCAGCAGCCAGCTAAGGGGATTTTATGGCTACACCTTC,.,TRBV7-2,TRBJ1-2,.
CASTNHPGEQFF,TGTGCCAGCACCAACCACCCCGGTGAGCAGTTCTTC,.,TRBV6-2/TRBV6-3,TRBJ2-1,.
CASTLRDEQFF,TGTGCCAGCACCTTACGGGATGAGCAGTTCTTC,few,TRBV7-9,TRBJ2-1,.
CASSLGRNNAETQYF,TGTGCCAGCAGCCTGGGACGCAATAACGCGGAGACCCAGTACTTC,many,TRBV5-5,TRBJ2-5,.
CASSPDIPNTEAFF,TGTGCCAGCAGCCCCGACATCCCGAACACTGAAGCTTTCTTT,many,TRBV12-3/TRBV12-4,TRBJ1-1,.
CASSLDRGPNEKLFF,TGTGCCAGCAGCTTAGATCGGGGCCCAAATGAAAAACTGTTTTTT,.,TRBV11-2,TRBJ1-4,.
CASNSFREEAFF,TGTGCCAGCAATTCCTTCAGGGAAGAAGCTTTCTTT,many,TRBV6-5,TRBJ1-1,.
CSASTGRTEAFF,TGCAGTGCATCAACAGGGAGGACTGAAGCTTTCTTT,many,TRBV20-1,TRBJ1-1,.
CCARNSPATGLGNYGYTF,TGCTGTGCTAGAAATTCTCCGGCGACAGGCCTAGGAAACTATGGCTACACCTTC,few,TRBV20-1,TRBJ1-2,.
CASSQGLAGGRDTQYF,TGTGCCAGCAGTCAGGGACTAGCGGGGGGGCGAGATACGCAGTATTTT,few,TRBV6-1,TRBJ2-3,TRBD2
CASSPRGSRYTF,TGTGCCAGCAGCCCCCGGGGGAGCCGCTACACCTTC,few,TRBV12-3/TRBV12-4,TRBJ1-2,.
CSAPYSDEAFF,TGCAGTGCCCCATATTCGGATGAAGCTTTCTTT,many,TRBV20-1,TRBJ1-1,.
CASSHLRDRGSYNEQFF,TGCGCCAGCAGCCACCTCCGGGACCGAGGCTCCTACAATGAGCAGTTCTTC,.,TRBV4-3,TRBJ2-1,.
CASSERAPYNEQFF,TGTGCCAGCAGTGAAAGGGCCCCCTACAATGAGCAGTTCTTC,few,TRBV6-1,TRBJ2-1,.
CASRGRGETQYF,TGTGCCAGCAGAGGAAGGGGGGAGACCCAGTACTTC,.,TRBV12-3/TRBV12-4,TRBJ2-5,.
CSVEVPQGWGYTF,TGCAGCGTTGAAGTCCCGCAGGGTTGGGGCTACACCTTC,many,TRBV29-1,TRBJ1-2,.
CSARDGQGLNTIYF,TGCAGTGCTAGAGATGGCCAGGGTTTGAACACCATATATTTT,few,TRBV20-1,TRBJ1-3,.
CASSPGAGTDTQYF,TGTGCCAGCAGCCCGGGGGCGGGCACAGATACGCAGTATTTT,few,TRBV12-3/TRBV12-4,TRBJ2-3,.
CASSPQTGVGYGYTF,TGTGCCAGCAGCCCCCAAACAGGGGTTGGATATGGCTACACCTTC,.,TRBV7-9,TRBJ1-2,TRBD1
CSVIMTAREGYTF,TGCAGCGTTATAATGACAGCCCGCGAGGGCTACACCTTC,few,TRBV29-1,TRBJ1-2,.
CASSWGQDLGEYF,TGTGCCAGCAGCTGGGGACAAGACTTGGGAGAGTACTTC,few,TRBV7-8,TRBJ2-7,.
CASRLGGNYGYTF,TGTGCCAGCAGGCTTGGGGGTAACTATGGCTACACCTTC,few,TRBV28,TRBJ1-2,.
CSAGGPNTGELFF,TGCAGTGCTGGCGGCCCGAACACCGGGGAGCTGTTTTTT,many,TRBV20-1,TRBJ2-2,.
CSAPPDRGFGDTQYF,TGCAGTGCCCCCCCGGACAGGGGGTTTGGAGATACGCAGTATTTT,many,TRBV20-1,TRBJ2-3,TRBD1
CASSSPRASSNYGYTF,TGTGCCAGCAGCTCCCCCAGGGCATCCTCAAACTATGGCTACACCTTC,.,TRBV7-9,TRBJ1-2,.
CASSLDSASTDTQYF,TGCGCCAGCAGCTTGGACAGCGCTAGCACAGATACGCAGTATTTT,few,TRBV5-1,TRBJ2-3,.
CASSEFGRGSGANVLTF,TGTGCCAGCAGTGAATTTGGCAGGGGATCTGGGGCCAACGTCCTGACTTTC,.,TRBV25-1,TRBJ2-6,.
CASSLDRQGATGELFF,TGTGCCAGCAGCTTGGATAGACAGGGGGCGACCGGGGAGCTGTTTTTT,many,TRBV5-5,TRBJ2-2,TRBD1
CASRFGTSYPSSYNEQFF,TGTGCCAGCAGATTCGGGACTAGCTATCCCAGCTCCTACAATGAGCAGTTCTTC,.,TRBV11-1,TRBJ2-1,TRBD2
CSARENLGAGGYNEQFF,TGCAGTGCTAGAGAGAACTTGGGAGCGGGGGGATACAATGAGCAGTTCTTC,many,TRBV20-1,TRBJ2-1,TRBD2
CASSANHLNYGYTF,TGTGCCAGCAGTGCTAACCACCTTAACTATGGCTACACCTTC,.,TRBV2,TRBJ1-2,.
CASTPRTSGLNEQFF,TGTGCCAGCACACCGAGGACTAGCGGCCTCAATGAGCAGTTCTTC,.,TRBV5-6,TRBJ2-1,TRBD2
CASSQDSRANYGYTF,TGCGCCAGCAGCCAAGATTCCAGAGCTAACTATGGCTACACCTTC,many,TRBV4-3,TRBJ1-2,.
CASSRGGATTEAFF,TGTGCCAGCAGTCGGGGGGGGGCAACAACTGAAGCTTTCTTT,few,TRBV7-6,TRBJ1-1,.